The entry below gives a single TCR beta chain sequence along with its context. CDR3 length equals 15 residues. The junction had 3 bases not matched to a gene; V was cut back by 4 bases and J by 0 bases. Germline-derived CDR1 and CDR2 are SGDLS and YYNGEE. This sample was taken from a study of T cells in tumors after PD-1 blockade. The repertoire was sequenced with immunoSEQ multiplex PCR; TCRdb's copy has only in-frame clones and lacks some. Of some 14,000 clones in the sample, about 84% were seen once. Sample: PBMCs, taken after anti-PD-1 treatment. The V call is TRBV9, the J call TRBJ2-1, with 8 bases aligning to TRBD1. The sequence derives from a human donor with basal cell carcinoma. The CDR3 loop reads CASSNGQGSYNEQFF. Here the CDR3 DNA reads TGTGCCAGCAGCAACGGACAGGGCTCCTACAATGAGCAGTTCTTC. The full variable domain, its missing parts supplied by reference TRBV9 and TRBJ2-1, is DSGVTQTPKHLITATGQRVTLRCSPRSGDLSVYWYQQSLDQGLQFLIQYYNGEERAKGNILERFSAQQFPDLHSELNLSSLELGDSALYFCASSNGQGSYNEQFFGPGTRLTVL.